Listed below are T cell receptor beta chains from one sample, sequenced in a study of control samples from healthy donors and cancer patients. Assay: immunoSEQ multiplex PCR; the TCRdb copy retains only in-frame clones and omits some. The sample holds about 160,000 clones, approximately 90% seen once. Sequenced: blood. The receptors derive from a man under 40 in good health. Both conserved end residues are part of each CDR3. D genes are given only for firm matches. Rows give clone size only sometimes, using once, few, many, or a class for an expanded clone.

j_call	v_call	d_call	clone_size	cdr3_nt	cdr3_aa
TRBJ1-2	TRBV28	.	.	TGTGCCAGCAGTTTAGGGCAGAACTATGGCTACACCTTC	CASSLGQNYGYTF
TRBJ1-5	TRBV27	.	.	TGTGCCAGCAGTCGACAGGAAAATCAGCCCCAGCATTTT	CASSRQENQPQHF
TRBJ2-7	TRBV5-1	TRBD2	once	TGCGCCAGCAGCGCCGGGGCGGGGGGGAGATCCTACGAGCAGTACTTC	CASSAGAGGRSYEQYF
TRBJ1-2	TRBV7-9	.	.	TGTGCCAGCAGCCCAGCGGGCCGGGACTATGGCTACACCTTC	CASSPAGRDYGYTF
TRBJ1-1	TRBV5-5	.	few	TGTGCCAGCAGCTTGACTAATAGGGCAAGCGGGGGTACTGAAGCTTTCTTT	CASSLTNRASGGTEAFF
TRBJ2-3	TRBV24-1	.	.	TGTGCCACCAGTGGGACGAGGAGCACAGATACGCAGTATTTT	CATSGTRSTDTQYF
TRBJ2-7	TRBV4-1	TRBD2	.	TGCGCCAGCAGCCAAGATACTAGCGGGGGGCTCGAGCAGTACTTC	CASSQDTSGGLEQYF
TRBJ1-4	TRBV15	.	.	TGTGCCACCAGCAGGGGGGGATCAACAACTAATGAAAAACTGTTTTTT	CATSRGGSTTNEKLFF
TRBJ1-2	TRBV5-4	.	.	TGTGCCAGCAGCAGCACGGGACGGCCCTATGGCTACACCTTC	CASSSTGRPYGYTF
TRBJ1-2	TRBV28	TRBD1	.	TGTGCCAGCAGTCCCGGACAGGGGGTATCATCTAACTATGGCTACACCTTC	CASSPGQGVSSNYGYTF
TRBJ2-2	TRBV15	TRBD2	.	TGTGCCACCAGCAGAGACGGGACTAGGGCCGGCACCGGGGAGCTGTTTTTT	CATSRDGTRAGTGELFF
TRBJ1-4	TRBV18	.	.	TGTGCCAGCTCACCTCCGGGGAGGAGGAGTGAAAAACTGTTTTTT	CASSPPGRRSEKLFF
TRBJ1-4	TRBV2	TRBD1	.	TGTGCCAGCAAGAGGGACAGCGCGAAGGGTGAAAAACTGTTTTTT	CASKRDSAKGEKLFF
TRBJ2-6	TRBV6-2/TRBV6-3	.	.	TGTGCCAGCAGTTCCGGACAGCCTGGGGCCAACGTCCTGACTTTC	CASSSGQPGANVLTF